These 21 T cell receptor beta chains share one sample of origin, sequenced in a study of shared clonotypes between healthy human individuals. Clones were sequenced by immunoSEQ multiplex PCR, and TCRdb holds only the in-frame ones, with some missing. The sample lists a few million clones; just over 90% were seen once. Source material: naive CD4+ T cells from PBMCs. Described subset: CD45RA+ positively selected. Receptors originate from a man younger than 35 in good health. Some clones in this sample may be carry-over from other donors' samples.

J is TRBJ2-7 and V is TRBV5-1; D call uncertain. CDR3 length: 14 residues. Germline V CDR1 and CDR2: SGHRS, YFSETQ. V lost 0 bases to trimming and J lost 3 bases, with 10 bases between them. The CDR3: CASSLEVRLYEQYF. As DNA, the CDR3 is TGCGCCAGCAGCTTGGAAGTCCGCCTCTACGAGCAGTACTTC.

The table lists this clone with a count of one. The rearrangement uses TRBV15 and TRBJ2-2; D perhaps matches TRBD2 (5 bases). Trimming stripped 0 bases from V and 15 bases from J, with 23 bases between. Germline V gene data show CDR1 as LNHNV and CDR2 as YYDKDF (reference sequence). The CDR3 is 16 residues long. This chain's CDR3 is CATSRDFYEVLGGVFF. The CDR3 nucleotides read TGTGCCACCAGCAGAGATTTTTATGAGGTTTTAGGAGGAGTGTTTTTT.

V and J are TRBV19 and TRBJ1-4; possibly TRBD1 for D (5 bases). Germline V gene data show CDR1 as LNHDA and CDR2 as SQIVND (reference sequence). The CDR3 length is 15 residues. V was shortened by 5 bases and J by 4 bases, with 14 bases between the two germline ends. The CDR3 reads CASSPGTANNEKLFF. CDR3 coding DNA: TGTGCCAGTAGTCCTGGGACGGCTAATAATGAAAAACTGTTTTTT.

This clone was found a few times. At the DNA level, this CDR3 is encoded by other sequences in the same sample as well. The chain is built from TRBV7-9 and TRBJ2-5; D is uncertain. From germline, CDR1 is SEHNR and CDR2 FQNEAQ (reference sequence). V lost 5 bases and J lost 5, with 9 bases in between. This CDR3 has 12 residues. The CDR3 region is CASSPRGETQYF. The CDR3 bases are TGTGCCAGCAGCCCACGTGGGGAGACCCAGTACTTC.

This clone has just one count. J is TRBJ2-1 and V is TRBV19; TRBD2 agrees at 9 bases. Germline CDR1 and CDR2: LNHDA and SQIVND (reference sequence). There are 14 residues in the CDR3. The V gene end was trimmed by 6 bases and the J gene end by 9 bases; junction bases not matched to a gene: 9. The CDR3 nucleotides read TGTGCCAGTAGCGCGGGAGGGCCGCCTCGTGAGCAGTTCTTC. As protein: CASSAGGPPREQFF.

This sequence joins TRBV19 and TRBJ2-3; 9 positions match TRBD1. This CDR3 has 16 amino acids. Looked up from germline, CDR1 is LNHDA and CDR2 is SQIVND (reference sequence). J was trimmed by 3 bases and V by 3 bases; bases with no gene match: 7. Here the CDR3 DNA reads TGTGCCAGTAGTATTTTGGGACAGGGAGAAACAGATACGCAGTATTTT. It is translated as CASSILGQGETDTQYF.

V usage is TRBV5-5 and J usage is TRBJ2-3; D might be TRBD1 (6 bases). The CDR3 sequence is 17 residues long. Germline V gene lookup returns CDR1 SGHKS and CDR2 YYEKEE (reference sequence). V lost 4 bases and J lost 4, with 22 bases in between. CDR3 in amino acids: CASSLPNTGRRADTQYF. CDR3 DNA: TGTGCCAGCAGCCTTCCCAATACAGGGCGGCGAGCAGATACGCAGTATTTT. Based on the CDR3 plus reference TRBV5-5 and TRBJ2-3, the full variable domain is DAGVTQSPTHLIKTRGQQVTLRCSPISGHKSVSWYQQVLGQGPQFIFQYYEKEERGRGNFPDRFSARQFPNYSSELNVNALLLGDSALYLCASSLPNTGRRADTQYFGPGTRLTVL.

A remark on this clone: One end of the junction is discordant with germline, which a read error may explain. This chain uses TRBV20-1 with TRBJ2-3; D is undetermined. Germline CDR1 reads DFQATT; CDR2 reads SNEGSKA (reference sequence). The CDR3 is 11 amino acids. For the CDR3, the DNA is TGCAGTGCTGGAGAAGGAGATACGCAGTATTTT. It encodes CSAGEGDTQYF.

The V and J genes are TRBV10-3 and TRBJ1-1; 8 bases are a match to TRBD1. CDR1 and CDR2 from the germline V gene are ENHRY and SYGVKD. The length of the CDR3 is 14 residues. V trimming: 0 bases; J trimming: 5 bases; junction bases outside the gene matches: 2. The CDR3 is CAISESQGGTEAFF. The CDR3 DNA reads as TGTGCCATCAGTGAGTCACAGGGGGGGACTGAAGCTTTCTTT.

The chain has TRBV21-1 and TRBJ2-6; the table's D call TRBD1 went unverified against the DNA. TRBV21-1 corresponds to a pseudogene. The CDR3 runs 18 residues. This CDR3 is CASREMDRGISGANVLTF. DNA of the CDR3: TGTGCCAGCAGGGAGATGGACAGGGGGATCTCTGGGGCCAACGTCCTGACTTTC.

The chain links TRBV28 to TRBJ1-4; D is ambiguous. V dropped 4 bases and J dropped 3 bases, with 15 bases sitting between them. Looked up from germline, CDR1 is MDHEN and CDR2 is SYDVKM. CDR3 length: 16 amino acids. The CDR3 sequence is CASSWYGSGANEKLFF. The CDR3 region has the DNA TGTGCCAGCAGTTGGTATGGGTCTGGGGCTAATGAAAAACTGTTTTTT.

The CDR3 coding sequence is TGCAGCGTTGAAGAGGTGATTAACTATGGCTACACCTTC. Its protein is CSVEEVINYGYTF. The V gene is TRBV29-1, the J gene TRBJ1-2; D unclear. Germline CDR1 is SQVTM and CDR2 is ANQGSEA. V shed 0 bases and J shed 1 base, with 6 bases lying between them. The CDR3 contains 13 residues.

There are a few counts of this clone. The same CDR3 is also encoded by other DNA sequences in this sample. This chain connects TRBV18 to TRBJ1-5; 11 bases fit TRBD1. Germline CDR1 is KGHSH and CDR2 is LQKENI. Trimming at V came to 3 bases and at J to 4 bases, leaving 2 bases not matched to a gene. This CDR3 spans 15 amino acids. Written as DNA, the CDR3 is TGTGCCAGCTCACCGGACAGGGGGCATAATCAGCCCCAGCATTTT. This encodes CASSPDRGHNQPQHF.

The CDR3 here is CASSPPDLRDEQYF. The DNA of the CDR3 is TGTGCCAGCTCACCTCCGGATCTGCGCGACGAGCAGTACTTC. V and J are TRBV18 and TRBJ2-7; D is uncertain. Germline values: CDR1 KGHSH, CDR2 LQKENI. This CDR3 is 14 amino acids long. Trimming took 3 bases from V and 5 from J, leaving 14 bases between them.

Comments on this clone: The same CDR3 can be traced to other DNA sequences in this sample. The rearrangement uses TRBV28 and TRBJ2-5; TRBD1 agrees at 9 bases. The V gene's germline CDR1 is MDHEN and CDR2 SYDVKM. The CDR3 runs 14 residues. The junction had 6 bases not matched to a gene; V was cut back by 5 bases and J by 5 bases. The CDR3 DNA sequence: TGTGCCAGCAGTCTCGACAGGGGGAGGGAGACCCAGTACTTC. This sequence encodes CASSLDRGRETQYF.

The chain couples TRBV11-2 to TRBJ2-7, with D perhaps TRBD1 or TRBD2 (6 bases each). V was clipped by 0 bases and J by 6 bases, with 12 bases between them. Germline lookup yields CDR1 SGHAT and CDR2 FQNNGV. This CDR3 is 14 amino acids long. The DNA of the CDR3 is TGTGCCAGCAGCTTAGAGAGGGGGGCAGGCGAGCAGTACTTC. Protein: CASSLERGAGEQYF.

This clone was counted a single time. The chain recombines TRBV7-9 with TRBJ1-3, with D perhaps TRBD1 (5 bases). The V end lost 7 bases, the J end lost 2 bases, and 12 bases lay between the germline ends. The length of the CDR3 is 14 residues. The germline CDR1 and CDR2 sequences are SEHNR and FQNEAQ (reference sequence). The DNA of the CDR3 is TGTGCCAGCACTCCGGCCAGGGCTGGAAACACCATATATTTT. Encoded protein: CASTPARAGNTIYF.

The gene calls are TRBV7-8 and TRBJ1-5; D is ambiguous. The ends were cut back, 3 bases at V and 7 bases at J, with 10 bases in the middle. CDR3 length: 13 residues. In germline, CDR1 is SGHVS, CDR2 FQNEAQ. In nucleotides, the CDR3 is TGTGCCAGCAGCTTCGATTCGGGGCAGCCCCAGCATTTT. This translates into CASSFDSGQPQHF. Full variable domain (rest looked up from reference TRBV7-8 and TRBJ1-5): GAGVSQSPRYKVAKRGQDVALRCDPISGHVSLFWYQQALGQGPEFLTYFQNEAQLDKSGLPSDRFFAERPEGSVSTLKIQRTQQEDSAVYLCASSFDSGQPQHFGDGTRLSIL.

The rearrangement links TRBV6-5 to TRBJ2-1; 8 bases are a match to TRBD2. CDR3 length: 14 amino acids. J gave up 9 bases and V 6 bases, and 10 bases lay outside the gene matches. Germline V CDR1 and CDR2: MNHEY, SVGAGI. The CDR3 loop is CASRRLASGGEQFF. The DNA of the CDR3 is TGTGCCAGCAGGAGACTAGCGTCTGGGGGTGAGCAGTTCTTC.

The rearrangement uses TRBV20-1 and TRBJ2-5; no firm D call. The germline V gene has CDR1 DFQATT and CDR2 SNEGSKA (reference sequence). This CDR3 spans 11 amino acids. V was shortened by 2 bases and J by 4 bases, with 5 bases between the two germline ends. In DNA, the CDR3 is TGCAGTGCTAGAAATTTAGAGACCCAGTACTTC. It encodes CSARNLETQYF.

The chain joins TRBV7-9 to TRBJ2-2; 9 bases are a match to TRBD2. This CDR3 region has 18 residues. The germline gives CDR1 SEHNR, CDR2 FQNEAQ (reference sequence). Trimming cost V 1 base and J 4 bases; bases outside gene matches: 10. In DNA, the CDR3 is TGTGCCAGCAGCTTAGGAGCTAGCGGGAATCCAGCCACCGGGGAGCTGTTTTTT. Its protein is CASSLGASGNPATGELFF.